A single sample gave rise to the 26 T cell receptor beta chains below, sequenced in a study of blood T cell repertoires in COVID-19. The table came from immunoSEQ multiplex PCR; TCRdb's copy has only in-frame clones and leaves some out. The table has 95,000 to 150,000 clones, approximately 74% seen once. The sequencing sample was made of peripheral blood. Source of these receptors: an elderly man with COVID-19, enrolled during active disease.

The rearrangement uses TRBV9 and TRBJ1-6, with no clear D. Between the trimmed V and J ends, which lost 1 base and 9 bases, there was a span of 11 bases. CDR1 and CDR2 from the germline V gene are SGDLS and YYNGEE. The CDR3 has 14 amino acids. CDR3 in amino acids: CASSVTGLGSPLHF. The CDR3 coding sequence is TGTGCCAGCAGCGTAACGGGGTTGGGTTCACCCCTCCACTTT.

The chain links TRBV5-6 to TRBJ2-1; D uncertain. The V gene lost 0 bases and the J gene lost 10 bases, with 8 bases spanning the gap. The germline CDR1 and CDR2 sequences are SGHDT and YYEEEE. The CDR3 runs to 12 residues. The CDR3 nucleotides read TGTGCCAGCAGCTTGGACCTGCGAGAGCAGTTCTTC. Encoded protein: CASSLDLREQFF.

The chain couples TRBV11-1 to TRBJ2-7, with D perhaps matching TRBD2 (5 bases). CDR1 and CDR2 from the germline V gene are SGHAT and FQDESV (reference sequence). V lost 4 bases and J lost 6, with 16 bases in between. This CDR3 has 14 residues. In nucleotides, the CDR3 is TGTGCCAGCAGCTCCAGACCCGGACTCCGCGAGCAGTACTTC. This translates into CASSSRPGLREQYF.

The V call is TRBV5-1, the J call TRBJ1-1; tentative D call: TRBD1 (5 bases). Per the germline V gene, CDR1 is SGHRS and CDR2 is YFSETQ. This CDR3 spans 15 amino acids. V was shortened by 0 bases and J by 0 bases, with 9 bases between the two germline ends. CDR3 loop: CASSLGLTVNTEAFF. The CDR3 DNA is TGCGCCAGCAGCTTGGGCCTGACAGTGAACACTGAAGCTTTCTTT.

V gene TRBV7-9 combines with J gene TRBJ2-5; 11 bases line up with TRBD1. CDR1 is SEHNR and CDR2 is FQNEAQ in the germline V gene (reference sequence). J lost 5 bases, V lost 2 bases, and 10 bases had no gene match. The CDR3 extends over 17 amino acids. This CDR3 is CASSLRVDRGLIETQYF. The CDR3 region has the DNA TGTGCCAGCAGCTTAAGGGTGGACAGGGGGCTAATCGAGACCCAGTACTTC. The complete variable domain, with remaining parts taken from reference TRBV7-9 and TRBJ2-5, reads DTGVSQNPRHKITKRGQNVTFRCDPISEHNRLYWYRQTLGQGPEFLTYFQNEAQLEKSRLLSDRFSAERPKGSFSTLEIQRTEQGDSAMYLCASSLRVDRGLIETQYFGPGTRLLVL.

The CDR3, as DNA: TGTGCCAGCAGCCACCTCCGGGCGGGACAGGGGGCATCAACTAATGAAAAACTGTTTTTT. Translating gives CASSHLRAGQGASTNEKLFF. The chain recombines TRBV4-2 with TRBJ1-4; 12 bases fit TRBD1. J lost 0 bases, V lost 3 bases, and 11 bases had no gene match. The CDR3 spans 20 residues. Germline V lookup: CDR1 LGHNA, CDR2 YNFKEQ.

The V and J genes are TRBV11-2 and TRBJ2-6; 8 bases match TRBD1. Trimming took 7 bases from V and 1 from J; bases not matched to a gene: 9. The germline V gene has CDR1 SGHAT and CDR2 FQNNGV. The CDR3 consists of 17 residues. CDR3 residues: CASTRGPTSSGANVLTF. In nucleotides, the CDR3 is TGTGCCAGCACCAGGGGGCCGACCTCTTCTGGGGCCAACGTCCTGACTTTC.

The CDR3 nucleotides read TGTGCCAGCAGCCCTGGGACTAGCGGGGGGATCCAGTACTTC. The encoded protein is CASSPGTSGGIQYF. This chain links TRBV27 with TRBJ2-5; 15 bases agree with TRBD2. V shed 6 bases, J shed 10 bases, and the junction held 6 bases outside the gene matches. The CDR3 has 14 amino acids. Germline V lookup: CDR1 MNHEY, CDR2 SMNVEV (reference sequence).

The chain uses TRBV7-2 and TRBJ2-7, with TRBD2 matching 7 bases. After removal of 5 bases from V and 1 base from J, the junction contained 11 bases not matched to a gene. This CDR3 has 16 residues. Germline V gene data show CDR1 as SGHTA and CDR2 as FQGNSA. The CDR3 coding sequence is TGTGCCAGCAGCCCGAAGGGCGGGAGTAGGTCCTACGAGCAGTACTTC. Translating gives CASSPKGGSRSYEQYF. The entire variable domain, with the rest obtained from reference TRBV7-2 and TRBJ2-7, is as follows: GAGVSQSPSNKVTEKGKDVELRCDPISGHTALYWYRQSLGQGLEFLIYFQGNSAPDKSGLPSDRFSAERTGGSVSTLTIQRTQQEDSAVYLCASSPKGGSRSYEQYFGPGTRLTVT.

The V and J genes are TRBV24-1 and TRBJ1-5, with a possible D match to TRBD1 (5 bases). Germline V gives CDR1 KGHDR, CDR2 SFDVKD. The CDR3 is made up of 15 amino acids. Trimming cost V 7 bases and J 2 bases, with 14 bases left between them. This chain's CDR3 is CATRPGRGGNQPQHF. CDR3 sequence (DNA): TGTGCCACCAGGCCGGGGAGGGGAGGCAATCAGCCCCAGCATTTT.

The chain uses TRBV6-5 and TRBJ1-5; 8 bases agree with TRBD1. J was trimmed by 0 bases and V by 8 bases; bases with no gene match: 6. Germline values: CDR1 MNHEY, CDR2 SVGAGI. The CDR3 totals 15 residues. This CDR3 is CASSTGGNSNQPQHF. In DNA, the CDR3 is TGTGCCAGCTCTACAGGGGGAAATAGCAATCAGCCCCAGCATTTT.

J is TRBJ2-5 and V is TRBV7-3; 10 bases agree with TRBD1. Looked up from germline, CDR1 is SGHTA and CDR2 is FQGTGA. CDR3 size: 15 residues. The V and J ends lost 5 bases and 6 bases, in that order; junction bases with no gene match: 9. This CDR3 reads CASSHGGTGEKTQYF. The CDR3 nucleotides read TGTGCCAGCAGCCATGGGGGGACAGGGGAAAAGACCCAGTACTTC.

This sequence joins TRBV2 and TRBJ1-2, with TRBD1 matching 9 bases. CDR3 size: 13 residues. Trimming removed 7 bases from V and 3 bases from J; junction bases left unmatched: 3. From germline, CDR1 is SNHLY and CDR2 FYNNEI. CDR3 nucleotides: TGTGCCAGCACCAGGGACAGGGACTATGGCTACACCTTC. Amino acids: CASTRDRDYGYTF.

This chain joins TRBV19 and TRBJ2-3, with 7 bases lining up with TRBD1. Germline V CDR1 and CDR2: LNHDA, SQIVND (reference sequence). Trimming cost V 4 bases and J 1 base; bases outside gene matches: 2. The CDR3 totals 14 residues. CDR3: CASSTTGGTDTQYF. The CDR3 DNA sequence: TGTGCCAGTAGTACCACAGGGGGCACAGATACGCAGTATTTT.

V gene TRBV4-2 combines with J gene TRBJ1-5, with 7 bases that match TRBD1. Germline-derived CDR1 and CDR2 are LGHNA and YNFKEQ. This CDR3 is 15 amino acids long. V shed 6 bases and J 0 bases; nucleotides not matched to a gene: 5. This CDR3 reads CASRTDRYSNQPQHF. CDR3 sequence (DNA): TGTGCCAGCAGAACGGACAGGTATAGCAATCAGCCCCAGCATTTT.

The gene calls are TRBV30 and TRBJ1-6; no definite D call. V shed 2 bases and J shed 8 bases, with 10 bases lying between them. In germline, CDR1 is GTSNPN, CDR2 SVGIG (reference sequence). This CDR3 region has 13 residues. CDR3 protein: CAWSLHQDSPLHF. The CDR3 DNA reads as TGTGCCTGGAGTCTTCACCAGGATTCACCCCTCCACTTT.

This chain uses TRBV28 with TRBJ1-2; a weak D match, TRBD1 (5 bases). In germline, CDR1 is MDHEN, CDR2 SYDVKM. The CDR3 sequence is 14 residues long. V lost 7 bases, J lost 10 bases, and 22 bases lay in between. CDR3 amino acids: CASIYGGTGPNYTF. The CDR3 DNA sequence: TGTGCCAGCATTTACGGAGGGACCGGGCCTAACTACACCTTC.

The gene calls are TRBV11-1 and TRBJ2-1, with 9 bases fitting TRBD2. The V segment lost 8 bases and the J segment 0 bases; nucleotides outside the gene matches: 5. CDR1 is SGHAT, CDR2 FQDESV, per germline (reference sequence). The CDR3 loop spans 15 amino acids. The CDR3 reads CASALRGGSYNEQFF. The CDR3 DNA sequence: TGTGCCAGCGCATTGCGGGGGGGCTCCTACAATGAGCAGTTCTTC.

This sequence joins TRBV4-1 and TRBJ1-1; no firm D call. This CDR3 spans 13 amino acids. V was clipped by 2 bases and J by 11 bases, with 15 bases between them. Germline CDR1 and CDR2: MGHRA and YSYEKL. The CDR3 DNA follows: TGCGCCAGCAGCCAAATTCGGGGTATTGAGGCTTTCTTT. This translates into CASSQIRGIEAFF.

The rearrangement links TRBV6-1 to TRBJ1-1; D ambiguous. Germline CDR1 is MNHNS and CDR2 is SASEGT. Deletions cut 0 bases from V and 1 base from J, with 6 bases between. The CDR3 is 14 residues long. The CDR3: CASSEAHSNTEAFF. The CDR3 bases are TGTGCCAGCAGTGAAGCTCACTCGAACACTGAAGCTTTCTTT.

The chain uses TRBV11-2 and TRBJ1-3; D unresolved. Looked up from germline, CDR1 is SGHAT and CDR2 is FQNNGV. Trimming stripped 4 bases from V and 0 bases from J, with 10 bases between. The CDR3 consists of 15 residues. The CDR3 nucleotides read TGTGCCAGCAGCTGGACTACCAGCTCTGGAAACACCATATATTTT. It yields the protein CASSWTTSSGNTIYF.

The genes are TRBV13 and TRBJ2-7; 8 nucleotides line up with TRBD1. CDR1 is PRHDT and CDR2 is FYEKMQ in the germline V gene (reference sequence). Losses at the gene ends were 2 bases for V and 2 bases for J; bases not matched to a gene: 2. The CDR3 has 14 residues. CDR3 DNA: TGTGCCAGCAGCTTAAGCAGGGGGCCCTACGAGCAGTACTTC. Protein product: CASSLSRGPYEQYF.

V gene TRBV5-4 combines with J gene TRBJ2-5; 9 bases align to TRBD1. The CDR3 is 13 residues long. Germline V gene lookup returns CDR1 SGHNT and CDR2 YYREEE (reference sequence). Unmatched junction bases numbered 5, after V lost 4 bases and J lost 7 bases. The CDR3, as DNA: TGTGCCAGCAGCCCCGGGACAGGGTCGACCCAGTACTTC. Amino acid sequence: CASSPGTGSTQYF.

The V gene is TRBV24-1, the J gene TRBJ1-1, with 8 bases aligning to TRBD1. This CDR3 region has 14 residues. V shed 9 bases, J shed 2 bases, and the junction held 7 bases outside the gene matches. Looked up from germline, CDR1 is KGHDR and CDR2 is SFDVKD. In DNA, the CDR3 is TGTGCCACCCGGGGGACAGGAGCCAACACTGAAGCTTTCTTT. It translates to CATRGTGANTEAFF.

V and J are TRBV7-9 and TRBJ1-5, with 8 bases that match TRBD1. The J segment lost 2 bases and the V segment lost 4 bases, leaving 7 bases of the junction unmatched. Germline loops: CDR1 SEHNR, CDR2 FQNEAQ (reference sequence). CDR3 size: 16 residues. The CDR3 nucleotides read TGTGCCAGCAGCTCACAGGGGGGCGCGGGCAATCAGCCCCAGCATTTT. It specifies CASSSQGGAGNQPQHF.

The chain joins TRBV5-5 to TRBJ2-7; 8 bases align to TRBD2. The CDR3 contains 15 residues. V gave up 4 bases and J gave up 0 bases; unmatched junction bases: 6. Germline assignment: CDR1 SGHKS and CDR2 YYEKEE (reference sequence). Written as DNA, the CDR3 is TGTGCCAGCAGCCCCGTGGCGGGAGGCTCCTACGAGCAGTACTTC. It is translated as CASSPVAGGSYEQYF.